This TCR beta chain was captured in a study of CXCR3-negative and CXCR3-positive naive CD8 T cells. Study outcomes and limitations: Cryopreserved PBMCs had partly decreased CXCR3 expression; fresh PBMCs were used in most assays. Naive CXCR3-negative and CXCR3-positive cells had similar TRBV-TRBJ usage; memory differed. Comparison of naive cells showed more hydrophobic TRB CDR3s in CXCR3-positive than in CXCR3-negative naive cells. The naive subsets expressed comparable surface CD5, and the authors inferred TCR strength from TRB CDR3 properties.

The CDR3 has 12 residues. Germline CDR1 reads SQVTM; CDR2 reads ANQGSEA. 5' RACE with UMI labels generated the TRB cDNA libraries. Each CDR3 protein gets one entry in TCRdb, which reprocessed the 5' RACE reads and gives no DNA. The clone table shows 95,000 to 100,000 distinct CDR3 sequences, with the ten largest holding approximately 0.99%. Triplicates of 300,000 or so cells were sorted from each CD8+ T cell subset. A remark on this clonotype: Its antigen remains unknown.

Input material: naive CXCR3+ CD8+ T cells from blood. This sample's subset: CD45RO-CCR7+CD27+CD95- naive CD8+ T cells expressing CXCR3 (TNR3+). The sequence was collected from a human donor in good health. Some clones in this sample may be carry-over from other donors' samples. The chain couples TRBV29-1 to TRBJ1-2; there is no DNA to check the TCRdb D call of TRBD1. This chain's CDR3 is CSVPGGLRGYTF.